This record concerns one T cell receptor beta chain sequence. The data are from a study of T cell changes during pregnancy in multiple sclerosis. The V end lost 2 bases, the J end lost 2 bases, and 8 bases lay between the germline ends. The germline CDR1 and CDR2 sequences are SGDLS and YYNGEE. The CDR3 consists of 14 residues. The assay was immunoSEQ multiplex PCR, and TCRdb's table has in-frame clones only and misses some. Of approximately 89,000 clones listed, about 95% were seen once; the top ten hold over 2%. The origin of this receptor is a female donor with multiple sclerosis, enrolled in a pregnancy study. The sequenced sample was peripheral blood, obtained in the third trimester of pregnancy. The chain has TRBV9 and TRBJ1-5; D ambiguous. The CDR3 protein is CASSVDGGNQPQHF. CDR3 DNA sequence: TGTGCCAGCAGCGTCGATGGAGGCAATCAGCCCCAGCATTTT.